Listed below are T cell receptor beta chains from one sample, sequenced in a study of blood T cells in healthy people across ages. Using its own MiXCR run on the 5' RACE reads, TCRdb lists one record per CDR3 protein. The sample includes around 280,000 distinct CDR3 sequences, 27% of them seen just once. The sample consisted of blood. The receptors come from a woman between 65 and 79 years old in good health. The conserved cysteine and the conserved F or W are not part of the CDR3 here. The order of the fields is V gene, CDR3 length, J gene, CDR3 protein.

v_gene: TRBV15
len: 15
j_gene: TRBJ1-3
CDR3aa: ATSRGQLGGPGNTIY

v_gene: TRBV2
len: 11
j_gene: TRBJ2-1
CDR3aa: ASSASSYNEQF

v_gene: TRBV4-3
len: 13
j_gene: TRBJ2-7
CDR3aa: ASSQDQDRAYEQY

v_gene: TRBV21-1
len: 14
j_gene: TRBJ2-3
CDR3aa: ASSKEWTGISDTQY

v_gene: TRBV7-9
len: 12
j_gene: TRBJ2-7
CDR3aa: ASSSGGPVYEQY

v_gene: TRBV5-1
len: 14
j_gene: TRBJ2-1
CDR3aa: ASSLPGTSGGNEQF

v_gene: TRBV20-1
len: 13
j_gene: TRBJ1-4
CDR3aa: SATRTGALAEKLF

v_gene: TRBV9
len: 14
j_gene: TRBJ1-3
CDR3aa: ASSEPIGGSGNTIY

v_gene: TRBV28
len: 14
j_gene: TRBJ2-4
CDR3aa: ASRSRTALAKNIQY

v_gene: TRBV3-1
len: 13
j_gene: TRBJ2-3
CDR3aa: ASSQEWRRTDTQY

v_gene: TRBV6-6
len: 12
j_gene: TRBJ1-2
CDR3aa: ASSRTGEPHGYT

v_gene: TRBV20-1
len: 13
j_gene: TRBJ1-6
CDR3aa: SARSWTGIMSPLH

v_gene: TRBV20-1
len: 13
j_gene: TRBJ2-1
CDR3aa: SAQRGDRDLHEQF